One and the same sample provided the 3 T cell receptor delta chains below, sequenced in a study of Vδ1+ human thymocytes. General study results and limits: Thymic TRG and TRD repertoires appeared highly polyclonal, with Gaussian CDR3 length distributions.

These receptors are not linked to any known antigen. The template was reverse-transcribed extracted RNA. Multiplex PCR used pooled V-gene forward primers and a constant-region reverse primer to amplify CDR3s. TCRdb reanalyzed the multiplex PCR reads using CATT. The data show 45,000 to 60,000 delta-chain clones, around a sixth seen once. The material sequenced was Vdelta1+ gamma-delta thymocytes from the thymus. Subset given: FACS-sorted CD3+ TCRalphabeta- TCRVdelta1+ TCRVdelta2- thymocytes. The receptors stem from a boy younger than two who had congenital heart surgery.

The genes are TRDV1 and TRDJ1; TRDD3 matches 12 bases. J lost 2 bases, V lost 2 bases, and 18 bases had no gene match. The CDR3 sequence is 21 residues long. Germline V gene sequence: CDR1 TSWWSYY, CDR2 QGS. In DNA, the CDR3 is TGTGCTCTTGGGGAAAGCCTTCCTACAGGTCCTGGGGGATACGTGACCGATAAACTCATCTTT. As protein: CALGESLPTGPGGYVTDKLIF.

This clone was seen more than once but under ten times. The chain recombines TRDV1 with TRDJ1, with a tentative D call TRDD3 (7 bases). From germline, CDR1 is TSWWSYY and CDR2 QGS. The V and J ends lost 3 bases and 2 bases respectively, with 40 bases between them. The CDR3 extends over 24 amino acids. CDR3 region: CALGEVTFLRPKVLGIEFTDKLIF. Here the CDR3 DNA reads TGTGCTCTTGGGGAGGTAACTTTCCTAAGACCTAAAGTACTGGGGATAGAGTTTACCGATAAACTCATCTTT.

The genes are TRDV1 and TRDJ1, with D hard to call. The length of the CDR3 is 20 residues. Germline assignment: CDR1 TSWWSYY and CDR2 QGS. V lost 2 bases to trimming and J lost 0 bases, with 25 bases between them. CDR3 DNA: TGTGCTCTTGGGGAATACGTATCGGGTCTACAGCTCACGTACACCGATAAACTCATCTTT. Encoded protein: CALGEYVSGLQLTYTDKLIF.